This T cell receptor (beta chain) was observed in a study of CD8 T cells in Susac syndrome. Study-wide context: The Susac syndrome patients that were sequenced included about six with active disease and under ten in remission. When blood was collected, patients with Susac syndrome were therapy-naive, were taking corticosteroids, or were receiving intravenous immunoglobulin alone.

CD8+ and CD4+ T cells taken from blood had their TCR beta sequenced. The germline CDR1 and CDR2 sequences are GTSNPN and SVGIG (reference sequence). With 2 bases removed from V and 3 bases from J, the gap between germline ends came to 10 bases. The CDR3 is made up of 13 amino acids. RNA was extracted with the RNeasy kit, and a quantity of roughly 0.45 to 1 ug was reverse transcribed using random hexamers. The TCR beta CDR3 was amplified by immunoSEQ multiplex PCR across 54 Vbeta, 13 Jbeta. TCRdb fed the immunoSEQ multiplex PCR reads into MiXCR, producing one record per CDR3 protein. This sample has about 76,000 distinct CDR3 sequences, with approximately 93% found just once.

The chain has TRBV30 and TRBJ1-1; no reliable D call. This receptor was identified in a human donor with Susac syndrome. Sequencing was carried out using CD8+ T cells from PBMCs. CDR3 nucleotides: TGTGCCTGGAGTTCCTCACGAGACACTGAAGCTTTCTTT. Protein sequence: CAWSSSRDTEAFF.